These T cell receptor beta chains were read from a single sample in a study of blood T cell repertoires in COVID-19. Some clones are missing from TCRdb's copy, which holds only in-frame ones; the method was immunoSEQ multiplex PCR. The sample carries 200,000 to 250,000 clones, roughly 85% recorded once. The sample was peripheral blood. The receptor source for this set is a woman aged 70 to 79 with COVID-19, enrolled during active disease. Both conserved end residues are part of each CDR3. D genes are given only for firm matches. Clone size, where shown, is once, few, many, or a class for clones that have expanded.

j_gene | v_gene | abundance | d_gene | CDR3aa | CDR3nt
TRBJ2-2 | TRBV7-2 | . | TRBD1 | CASSPDRANTGELFF | TGTGCCAGCAGCCCGGACAGGGCGAACACCGGGGAGCTGTTTTTT
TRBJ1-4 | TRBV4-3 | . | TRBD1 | CASSQVPGGDEKLFF | TGCGCCAGCAGCCAAGTACCAGGGGGCGATGAAAAACTGTTTTTT
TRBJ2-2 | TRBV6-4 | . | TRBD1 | CASSLDRANTGELFF | TGTGCCAGCAGTTTGGACAGGGCGAACACCGGGGAGCTGTTTTTT
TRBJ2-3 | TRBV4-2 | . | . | CASSQDPFTDTQYF | TGTGCCAGCAGCCAAGATCCGTTCACAGATACGCAGTATTTT
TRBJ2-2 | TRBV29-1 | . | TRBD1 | CSVGTANTGELFF | TGCAGCGTCGGGACAGCGAACACCGGGGAGCTGTTTTTT
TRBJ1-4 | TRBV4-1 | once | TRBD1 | CASSQVAGGREKLFF | TGCGCCAGCAGCCAAGTGGCAGGGGGAAGGGAAAAACTGTTTTTT
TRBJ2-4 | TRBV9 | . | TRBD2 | CASSPRDEREAFQYF | TGTGCCAGCAGCCCGAGAGACGAGCGGGAGGCCTTTCAGTACTTC
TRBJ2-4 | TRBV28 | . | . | CASSLGDSHIQYF | TGTGCCAGCAGTTTGGGCGACAGCCACATTCAGTACTTC
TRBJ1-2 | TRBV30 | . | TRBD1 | CASGEGAHYGYTF | TGTGCCTCGGGAGAGGGGGCCCACTATGGCTACACCTTC
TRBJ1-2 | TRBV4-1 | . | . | CASSRLLPSGEGGYTF | TGCGCCAGCAGCCGACTACTCCCATCGGGTGAAGGGGGCTACACCTTC
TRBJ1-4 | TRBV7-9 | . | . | CASSSRGVFANEKLFF | TGTGCCAGCAGCTCCCGCGGCGTGTTCGCTAATGAAAAACTGTTTTTT
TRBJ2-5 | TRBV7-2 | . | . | CASRQSLQASLQETQYF | TGTGCCAGCAGGCAAAGTCTCCAGGCGTCACTCCAAGAGACCCAGTACTTC
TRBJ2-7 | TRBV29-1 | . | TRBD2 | CSVLTSGGSYEQYF | TGCAGCGTTTTAACAAGCGGGGGCTCCTACGAGCAGTACTTC
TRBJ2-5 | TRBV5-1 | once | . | CASSSAGRETQYF | TGCGCCAGCAGTTCGGCGGGTCGGGAGACCCAGTACTTC
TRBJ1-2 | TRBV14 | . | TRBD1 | CASSLGQNYGYTF | TGTGCCAGCAGTCTGGGACAGAACTATGGCTACACCTTC
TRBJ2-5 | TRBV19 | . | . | CASSIDWGEETQYF | TGTGCCAGTAGTATAGATTGGGGGGAAGAGACCCAGTACTTC
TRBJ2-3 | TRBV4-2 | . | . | CASRPGVSSTDTQYF | TGTGCCAGCAGGCCCGGGGTTTCCAGCACAGATACGCAGTATTTT
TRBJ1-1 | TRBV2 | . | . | CASSDRRLNTEAFF | TGTGCCAGCAGTGACCGGCGGCTGAACACTGAAGCTTTCTTT
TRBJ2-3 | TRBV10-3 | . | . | CAIGRGGEVDTQYF | TGTGCCATCGGCCGAGGGGGGGAGGTGGATACGCAGTATTTT
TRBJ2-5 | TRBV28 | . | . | CASSSTGTRETQYF | TGTGCCAGCAGTTCGACAGGGACTAGGGAGACCCAGTACTTC
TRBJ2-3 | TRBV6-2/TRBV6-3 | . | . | CASSLFSRASTDTQYF | TGTGCCAGCAGTCTCTTTAGCCGCGCGAGCACAGATACGCAGTATTTT
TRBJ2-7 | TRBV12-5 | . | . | CASGLITGRVIYEQYF | TGTGCTAGTGGTTTGATTACAGGGCGAGTTATCTACGAGCAGTACTTC
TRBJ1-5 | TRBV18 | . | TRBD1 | CASSSLTPGQGSNQPQHF | TGTGCCAGCTCATCCTTAACCCCGGGACAGGGGAGCAATCAGCCCCAGCATTTT
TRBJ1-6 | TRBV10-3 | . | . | CAISEDRMGSPLHF | TGTGCCATCAGTGAGGACAGGATGGGTTCACCCCTCCACTTT
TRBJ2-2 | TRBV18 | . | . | CASSPYDTTNTGELFF | TGTGCCAGCTCACCATACGACACCACGAACACCGGGGAGCTGTTTTTT
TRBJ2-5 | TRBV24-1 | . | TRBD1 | CATGDRGNQETQYF | TGTGCCACCGGGGACAGGGGGAACCAAGAGACCCAGTACTTC
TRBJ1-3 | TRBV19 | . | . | CASSIEVGSSGNTIYF | TGTGCCAGTAGTATTGAGGTCGGGAGCTCTGGAAACACCATATATTTT
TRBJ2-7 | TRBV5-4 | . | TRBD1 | CASTQLGQGADEQYF | TGTGCCAGCACCCAACTCGGACAGGGGGCTGACGAGCAGTACTTC
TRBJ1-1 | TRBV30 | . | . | CAAGRGGVTEAFF | TGTGCCGCGGGCCGGGGGGGTGTCACTGAAGCTTTCTTT
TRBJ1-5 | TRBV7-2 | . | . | CASSRFNQPQHF | TGTGCCAGCAGCCGGTTCAATCAGCCCCAGCATTTT
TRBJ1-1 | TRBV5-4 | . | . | CASSRPDRPNTEAFF | TGTGCCAGCAGCCGCCCGGACAGACCTAACACTGAAGCTTTCTTT
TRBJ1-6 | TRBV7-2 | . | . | CASSLDGGAFNSPLHF | TGTGCCAGCAGCTTAGATGGAGGGGCATTTAATTCACCCCTCCACTTT
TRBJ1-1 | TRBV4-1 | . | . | CASSQGQGRVGEAFF | TGCGCCAGCAGCCAAGGTCAGGGCAGGGTGGGTGAAGCTTTCTTT
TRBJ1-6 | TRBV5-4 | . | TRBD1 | CASSFLSGGNSPLHF | TGTGCCAGCAGCTTTTTGTCAGGGGGGAATTCACCCCTCCACTTT
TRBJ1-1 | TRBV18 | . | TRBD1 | CASSHGTAIEAFF | TGTGCCAGCTCACACGGGACAGCGATTGAAGCTTTCTTT
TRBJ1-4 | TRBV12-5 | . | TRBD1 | CASGSRTGTVNEKLFF | TGTGCTAGTGGTTCACGTACGGGGACAGTTAATGAAAAACTGTTTTTT
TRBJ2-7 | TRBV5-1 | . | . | CASSYYGGNEQYF | TGCGCCAGCAGCTATTACGGAGGGAACGAGCAGTACTTC
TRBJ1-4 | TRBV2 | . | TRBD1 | CASNPGQGHEKLFF | TGTGCCAGCAATCCGGGACAGGGTCATGAAAAACTGTTTTTT